This T cell receptor beta chain comes out of a study of blood T cell repertoires in COVID-19. Whole-study context: Acute-phase and convalescent COVID-19 samples originated in the United States, Italy and Spain. T cells, B-cell-depleted T cells, or PBMCs provided the cDNA or gDNA that served as material.

Under the authors' procedure: Quantification of nucleated cells was approximated via reference gene primer amplification. This table comes from immunoSEQ multiplex PCR, and its TCRdb copy is limited to in-frame clones, with some not included. V, J and clone size reflect that table, while D and trimming were determined from the DNA. In the table there are some 110,000 clones, 80% to 90% of which are singletons. The V end lost 6 bases, the J end lost 0 bases, and 8 bases lay between the germline ends. Germline V lookup: CDR1 MGHDK, CDR2 SYGVNS. The CDR3 is 14 residues long. The chain links TRBV25-1 to TRBJ2-2; TRBD1 might be the D (6 bases). This clonotype originated in a man in his 60s with acute or convalescent COVID-19. The sequenced material came from peripheral blood. The CDR3 sequence is CASRGQPNTGELFF. The CDR3 nucleotides read TGTGCCAGCAGAGGACAGCCGAACACCGGGGAGCTGTTTTTT.